Below, 23 T cell receptor beta chains from the same sample are listed, as sequenced in a study of OX40 agonist ivuxolimab in advanced cancers. Using immunoSEQ multiplex PCR, the repertoire was profiled, and TCRdb retains in-frame clones only, with some absent. Altogether tens of thousands of clones are present, approximately 90% being singletons, with the ten largest covering over 9.5%. Specimen: CD4+ or CD8+ T cells sorted from blood, collected in a trial of the OX40 agonist ivuxolimab. These receptors all stem from an adult with an advanced solid tumor such as melanoma, head and neck, liver or kidney cancer.

This clone was counted a few times. The chain employs TRBV14 and TRBJ1-1, with D hard to call. V shed 0 bases and J shed 6 bases, with 8 bases lying between them. The CDR3 spans 13 residues. In germline, CDR1 is SGHDN, CDR2 FVKESK. Here the CDR3 DNA reads TGTGCCAGCAGCCAAGATAATCGGGCTGAAGCTTTCTTT. This codes for CASSQDNRAEAFF.

V usage is TRBV30 and J usage is TRBJ1-4, with 8 bases matching TRBD1. The CDR3 covers 14 residues. The ends lost 2 bases at V and 8 bases at J; junction bases unmatched: 7. The germline gives CDR1 GTSNPN, CDR2 SVGIG (reference sequence). The CDR3: CAWSQGAAGEKLFF. In DNA, the CDR3 is TGTGCCTGGAGTCAGGGGGCCGCGGGGGAAAAACTGTTTTTT.

The chain joins TRBV27 to TRBJ1-3; D possibly corresponds to TRBD1 (6 bases). Per the germline V gene, CDR1 is MNHEY and CDR2 is SMNVEV (reference sequence). The CDR3 covers 15 residues. V was cut by 6 bases and J by 0 bases, with 12 bases left in between. CDR3 DNA sequence: TGTGCCAGCAGCCGGAAGGGGGGCTCTGGAAACACCATATATTTT. Translation gives CASSRKGGSGNTIYF.

This chain joins TRBV11-2 and TRBJ2-7, with D perhaps matching TRBD1 (6 bases). This CDR3 region has 14 residues. Germline V gene data show CDR1 as SGHAT and CDR2 as FQNNGV. Trimming left V 1 base short and J 0 bases short, with 7 bases between. In DNA, the CDR3 is TGTGCCAGCAGCTTAGCAGGGGCCTCCTACGAGCAGTACTTC. It codes for CASSLAGASYEQYF.

This clone has more than one count but fewer than ten. Other DNA sequences within the sample encode an identical CDR3. The chain couples TRBV19 to TRBJ2-1, with 8 bases aligning to TRBD2. CDR1 LNHDA and CDR2 SQIVND come from the germline V gene (reference sequence). V shed 3 bases and J 4 bases; nucleotides not matched to a gene: 5. This CDR3 contains 15 residues. The CDR3 protein is CASSIVAGTYNEQFF. The CDR3 DNA follows: TGTGCCAGTAGTATTGTAGCGGGGACTTACAATGAGCAGTTCTTC.

This clone was detected once. This chain links TRBV7-3 with TRBJ1-1; maybe TRBD1 (5 bases). The length of the CDR3 is 15 residues. The germline V gene encodes CDR1 SGHTA and CDR2 FQGTGA. Trimming stripped 0 bases from V and 8 bases from J, with 16 bases between. CDR3 region: CASSLTAGAAKEAFF. The CDR3 DNA reads as TGTGCCAGCAGCTTAACAGCCGGGGCCGCAAAAGAAGCTTTCTTT.

This sequence joins TRBV7-8 and TRBJ1-4, with 8 bases identical to TRBD1. Germline assignment: CDR1 SGHVS and CDR2 FQNEAQ. V shed 5 bases, J shed 8 bases, and the junction held 4 bases outside the gene matches. The CDR3 has 13 residues. The DNA for the CDR3 is TGTGCCAGCAGCCCCCGGGACAGGGAAAAACTGTTTTTT. It is translated as CASSPRDREKLFF.

The gene calls are TRBV27 and TRBJ1-5; maybe TRBD1 (5 bases). The length of the CDR3 is 15 residues. CDR1 and CDR2 (germline): MNHEY, SMNVEV (reference sequence). The V and J ends lost 2 bases and 5 bases respectively, with 13 bases between them. The CDR3 loop is CASSLGSGGDQPQHF. The CDR3 DNA reads as TGTGCCAGCAGTTTAGGATCTGGGGGGGATCAGCCCCAGCATTTT.

This chain joins TRBV7-8 and TRBJ1-1, with D possibly TRBD1 on 6 matching bases. V lost 0 bases and J 1 base, leaving 6 bases between the germline ends. This CDR3 has 14 amino acids. Germline values: CDR1 SGHVS, CDR2 FQNEAQ. CDR3 in DNA: TGTGCCAGCAGCTTAGCAGGGGGGAACACTGAAGCTTTCTTT. Translated: CASSLAGGNTEAFF. Looking up the rest from reference TRBV7-8 and TRBJ1-1 gives the full variable domain: GAGVSQSPRYKVAKRGQDVALRCDPISGHVSLFWYQQALGQGPEFLTYFQNEAQLDKSGLPSDRFFAERPEGSVSTLKIQRTQQEDSAVYLCASSLAGGNTEAFFGQGTRLTVV.

The chain joins TRBV7-9 to TRBJ2-1, with D perhaps matching TRBD2 (6 bases). Trimming removed 2 bases from V and 8 bases from J, with 16 bases in between. This CDR3 is 15 amino acids long. The germline V gene encodes CDR1 SEHNR and CDR2 FQNEAQ (reference sequence). The CDR3 reads CASSLWSPSDDEQFF. The CDR3 DNA reads TGTGCCAGCAGCTTATGGTCCCCTAGCGATGATGAGCAGTTCTTC.

Comment on this clone: A far larger clone is one base from this, pointing to a likely read error. CDR3 in DNA: TGCGCCAGCAGCTTGGGTCCCCCAGGCGGCAATCAGCCCCAGCATTTT. This codes for CASSLGPPGGNQPQHF. The chain has TRBV5-1 and TRBJ1-5, with unresolved D. CDR1 and CDR2 (germline): SGHRS, YFSETQ. This CDR3 is built from 16 residues. V lost 0 bases, J lost 2 bases, and 12 bases lay in between.

The chain couples TRBV27 to TRBJ2-1, with D possibly being TRBD1 (6 bases). Per the germline V gene, CDR1 is MNHEY and CDR2 is SMNVEV (reference sequence). V lost 5 bases to trimming and J lost 3 bases, with 14 bases between them. The CDR3 covers 15 residues. CDR3 bases: TGTGCCAGCAGTCCACCGGGACATTTCTACAATGAGCAGTTCTTC. Encoded protein: CASSPPGHFYNEQFF.

V usage is TRBV19 and J usage is TRBJ1-5; tentative D call: TRBD1 (5 bases). The CDR3 is 14 amino acids. V was trimmed by 4 bases and J by 0 bases, leaving 7 bases between them. Germline values: CDR1 LNHDA, CDR2 SQIVND (reference sequence). The CDR3 protein is CASSTGLSNQPQHF. The CDR3 coding sequence is TGTGCCAGTAGTACGGGACTTAGCAATCAGCCCCAGCATTTT.

V is TRBV25-1 and J is TRBJ1-6, with 8 bases matching TRBD1. The CDR3 runs 17 residues. Germline lookup yields CDR1 MGHDK and CDR2 SYGVNS. The ends lost 3 bases at V and 7 bases at J; junction bases unmatched: 11. The CDR3 sequence: CASSETGTGLRNSPLHF. DNA of the CDR3: TGTGCCAGCAGTGAGACCGGGACAGGACTCAGGAATTCACCCCTCCACTTT. The whole variable domain, filled in from reference TRBV25-1 and TRBJ1-6, reads EADIYQTPRYLVIGTGKKITLECSQTMGHDKMYWYQQDPGMELHLIHYSYGVNSTEKGDLSSESTVSRIRTEHFPLTLESARPSHTSQYLCASSETGTGLRNSPLHFGNGTRLTVT.

This chain joins TRBV4-1 and TRBJ2-2; D not certain. V was clipped by 0 bases and J by 7 bases, with 6 bases between them. The CDR3 contains 13 residues. Per the germline V gene, CDR1 is MGHRA and CDR2 is YSYEKL. CDR3 bases: TGCGCCAGCAGCCAAGAGACACTCGGGGAGCTGTTTTTT. Its protein product is CASSQETLGELFF.

This chain uses TRBV7-9 with TRBJ2-1; D remains unclear. Germline CDR1 reads SEHNR; CDR2 reads FQNEAQ (reference sequence). The CDR3 has 15 residues. Between the trimmed V and J ends, which lost 3 bases and 5 bases, there was a span of 14 bases. DNA for the CDR3: TGTGCCAGCAGCTTGGGCCCAGCCCCCAACAATGAGCAGTTCTTC. It translates to CASSLGPAPNNEQFF.

The chain combines TRBV14 with TRBJ2-7, with D possibly being TRBD2 (6 bases). Per germline, CDR1 SGHDN and CDR2 FVKESK. V dropped 0 bases and J dropped 3 bases, with 15 bases sitting between them. This CDR3 is built from 16 residues. CDR3 sequence: CASSQESGPGDYEQYF. As DNA, the CDR3 is TGTGCCAGCAGCCAAGAATCTGGACCGGGGGACTACGAGCAGTACTTC.

This clone was seen a single time. This chain connects TRBV6-5 to TRBJ2-3, with D maybe TRBD1 (5 bases). Trimming left V 7 bases short and J 7 bases short, with 9 bases between. The CDR3 is made up of 11 amino acids. Germline V CDR1 and CDR2: MNHEY, SVGAGI. The CDR3 DNA is TGTGCCAGCACTACAGGAAATACGCAGTATTTT. This encodes CASTTGNTQYF.

This sequence joins TRBV9 and TRBJ2-1; D call uncertain. Germline V gene data show CDR1 as SGDLS and CDR2 as YYNGEE. This CDR3 spans 14 amino acids. Trimming removed 0 bases from V and 5 bases from J, with 9 bases in between. CDR3 protein: CASSVGRMDNEQFF. The CDR3 nucleotides are TGTGCCAGCAGCGTAGGCAGGATGGACAATGAGCAGTTCTTC.

This clone was observed a single time. This chain links TRBV6-5 with TRBJ2-7; no reliable D call. The CDR3 has 13 amino acids. The germline V gene has CDR1 MNHEY and CDR2 SVGAGI. Trimming stripped 0 bases from V and 3 bases from J, with 6 bases between. The CDR3 DNA follows: TGTGCCAGCAGTTACTCGACTGTCTACGAGCAGTACTTC. This translates into CASSYSTVYEQYF.

The gene calls are TRBV15 and TRBJ1-1, with D perhaps matching TRBD1 (6 bases). V gave up 7 bases and J gave up 1 base, with 13 bases separating them. The germline CDR1 and CDR2 sequences are LNHNV and YYDKDF (reference sequence). The CDR3 is made up of 14 amino acids. CDR3 region: CATIDRPENTEAFF. CDR3 in DNA: TGTGCCACCATCGACAGGCCCGAGAACACTGAAGCTTTCTTT.

V is TRBV2 and J is TRBJ2-7, with no clear D. Germline V gene sequence: CDR1 SNHLY, CDR2 FYNNEI. This CDR3 contains 14 residues. V lost 4 bases and J 0 bases, leaving 10 bases between the germline ends. CDR3 sequence (DNA): TGTGCCAGCAGTGGGGCAGCCACCTCCTACGAGCAGTACTTC. Encoded protein: CASSGAATSYEQYF. The whole variable domain, filled in from reference TRBV2 and TRBJ2-7, reads EPEVTQTPSHQVTQMGQEVILRCVPISNHLYFYWYRQILGQKVEFLVSFYNNEISEKSEIFDDQFSVERPDGSNFTLKIRSTKLEDSAMYFCASSGAATSYEQYFGPGTRLTVT.

This clone was detected only once. The sample carries other DNA sequences with the same CDR3. The V and J genes are TRBV30 and TRBJ2-5; D may be TRBD1 (6 bases). Germline V gene sequence: CDR1 GTSNPN, CDR2 SVGIG (reference sequence). CDR3 length equals 13 residues. V dropped 0 bases and J dropped 4 bases, with 9 bases sitting between them. The CDR3 DNA is TGTGCCTGGAGTGTACTCAGGGGAGAGACCCAGTACTTC. It yields the protein CAWSVLRGETQYF.